This TCR beta chain was captured in a study of PD-1 blockade in classical Hodgkin lymphoma. For the study at large: Patients received nivolumab 3 mg/kg intravenously every 2 weeks. Broader study findings: Whereas CD4+ TCR diversity had risen significantly by C4D1, CD8+ TCR diversity had not. Newly diagnosed patients reportedly trailed healthy donors in baseline TCR diversity.

The data were produced by immunoSEQ multiplex PCR, yet TCRdb's version contains in-frame clones alone and is incomplete. The data contain tens of thousands of clones, roughly two thirds of them singletons. A remark on this clone: Its antigen is not identified.

Germline CDR1 and CDR2: LGHNA and YSLEER. This CDR3 is 16 amino acids long. V was clipped by 0 bases and J by 4 bases; unmatched bases: 4. The time point was: cycle 4 day 1 (C4D1), after less than seven weeks of nivolumab. All trial patients relapsed after autologous stem cell transplantation. Classifying best responses yielded complete response, partial response or progressive disease. The chain recombines TRBV4-3 with TRBJ2-1, with 9 nucleotides matching TRBD1. The receptor comes from a human donor with classical Hodgkin lymphoma. Here the sequenced sample was peripheral blood mononuclear cells (PBMCs), taken before the fourth cycle of nivolumab. CDR3 region: CASSQDSGQGYNEQFF. DNA for the CDR3: TGCGCCAGCAGCCAAGATAGCGGACAGGGGTACAATGAGCAGTTCTTC.